This is a list of T cell receptor beta chains from one sample in a study of CD8 T cells in Susac syndrome. TCRdb fed the immunoSEQ multiplex PCR reads into MiXCR, producing one record per CDR3 protein. The table shows some 260,000 distinct CDR3 sequences, with more than 75% occurring only once. Material for sequencing was CD8+ T cells from PBMCs. These receptors were obtained from a human donor with multiple sclerosis. Both conserved end residues are part of each CDR3. Each record gives: V gene, D gene, J gene, clone size, CDR3 protein, CDR3 DNA. The D gene is left open where the match is weak. Only part of the rows carry a size: once, few, many, or a class if the clone is expanded.

>TRBV20-1|.|TRBJ2-7|.
CSAREDYEQYF
TGCAGTGCTAGGGAGGACTACGAGCAGTACTTC
>TRBV27|TRBD1|TRBJ1-3|.
CASSLTGGVGNTIYF
TGTGCCAGCAGTCTAACAGGGGGCGTTGGAAACACCATATATTTT
>TRBV7-9|.|TRBJ1-5|.
CASSLDQGQPQHF
TGTGCCAGCAGCTTAGATCAGGGTCAGCCCCAGCATTTT
>TRBV2|.|TRBJ2-6|.
CASSGDSNGANVLTF
TGTGCCAGCAGTGGGGATTCAAATGGGGCCAACGTCCTGACTTTC
>TRBV6-1|TRBD1|TRBJ1-6|.
CASSPRDRVNSPLHF
TGTGCCAGCAGTCCCCGGGACAGGGTAAATTCACCCCTCCACTTT
>TRBV29-1|TRBD2|TRBJ2-1|.
CTITGTTYNEQFF
TGCACCATAACCGGGACTACTTACAATGAGCAGTTCTTC
>TRBV28|.|TRBJ1-6|.
CASSPTRSGNSPLHF
TGTGCCAGCAGTCCCACGCGGTCAGGGAATTCACCCCTCCACTTT
>TRBV6-5|TRBD2|TRBJ2-2|.
CASSYSTGGIGELFF
TGTGCCAGCAGTTACTCGACGGGAGGAATCGGGGAGCTGTTTTTT
>TRBV19|.|TRBJ2-7|.
CASSDALEKPYEQYF
TGTGCCAGTAGTGACGCCCTTGAGAAGCCATACGAGCAGTACTTC
>TRBV6-2/TRBV6-3|.|TRBJ2-7|.
CASSYSRLYEQYF
TGTGCCAGCAGTTACTCGAGACTCTACGAGCAGTACTTC
>TRBV14|.|TRBJ2-2|few
CASMYAGELFF
TGTGCCAGCATGTATGCCGGGGAGCTGTTTTTT
>TRBV13|.|TRBJ2-1|once
CASSPPFPAETLHEQFF
TGTGCCAGCAGCCCTCCCTTCCCAGCGGAGACCTTGCATGAGCAGTTCTTC
>TRBV29-1|.|TRBJ1-2|.
CSVPTGFYGYTF
TGCAGCGTCCCGACGGGATTCTATGGCTACACCTTC
>TRBV20-1|TRBD2|TRBJ2-3|.
CSASLAGGPERTDTQYF
TGCAGTGCTAGTCTAGCGGGAGGACCCGAACGCACAGATACGCAGTATTTT
>TRBV12-3/TRBV12-4|TRBD1|TRBJ1-1|once
CASRTGSNTEAFF
TGTGCCAGCAGGACAGGGTCGAACACTGAAGCTTTCTTT
>TRBV27|.|TRBJ1-1|.
CASRSNTEAFF
TGTGCCAGCAGGAGTAACACTGAGGCTTTCTTT
>TRBV9|.|TRBJ2-5|.
CASSTPVRETQYF
TGTGCCAGCAGCACGCCGGTGAGGGAGACCCAGTACTTC
>TRBV27|TRBD1|TRBJ2-1|once
CASSLSKGTVDNEQFF
TGTGCCAGCAGTTTATCGAAAGGGACAGTTGACAATGAGCAGTTCTTC
>TRBV11-3|TRBD2|TRBJ2-5|.
CASSLDLIAGRNQETQYF
TGTGCCAGCAGCTTAGACCTTATAGCGGGGCGGAACCAAGAGACCCAGTACTTC
>TRBV4-2|.|TRBJ2-7|.
CASSPSSSEERAYEQYF
TGTGCCAGCAGCCCCTCCTCCAGCGAGGAGCGGGCCTACGAGCAGTACTTC
>TRBV3-1|.|TRBJ2-7|.
CASSQDWSYEQYF
TGTGCCAGCAGCCAAGATTGGTCCTACGAGCAGTACTTC
>TRBV19|TRBD1|TRBJ1-1|.
CASTRDRGRTEAFF
TGTGCCAGTACCCGGGACAGGGGGCGAACTGAAGCTTTCTTT
>TRBV20-1|TRBD2|TRBJ2-7|.
CSPGLREGVGQYF
TGCAGTCCCGGGTTGCGGGAGGGTGTGGGGCAGTACTTC
>TRBV5-6|.|TRBJ1-6|.
CTSREGHFYSPLHF
TGTACCAGCAGAGAGGGGCATTTTTATTCACCCCTCCACTTT
>TRBV9|TRBD2|TRBJ2-1|.
CASSVSGSPYNEQFF
TGTGCCAGCAGCGTAAGCGGGAGTCCCTACAATGAGCAGTTCTTC
>TRBV18|TRBD2|TRBJ2-1|.
CASSLGLAAHNEQFF
TGTGCCAGCTCTCTGGGACTAGCGGCCCACAATGAGCAGTTCTTC
>TRBV27|.|TRBJ1-1|.
CASSLGWGGNTEAFF
TGTGCCAGCAGTTTAGGTTGGGGGGGGAACACTGAAGCTTTCTTT
>TRBV9|.|TRBJ2-2|.
CASSATVNTGELFF
TGTGCCAGCAGCGCGACAGTGAACACCGGGGAGCTGTTTTTT
>TRBV13|TRBD2|TRBJ2-1|.
CASHGERELVLNEQFF
TGTGCCAGCCATGGAGAGCGGGAGTTGGTTCTCAATGAGCAGTTCTTC
>TRBV2|.|TRBJ2-3|.
CAALEDTQYF
TGTGCCGCTCTCGAAGATACGCAGTATTTT
>TRBV20-1|.|TRBJ2-1|.
CSASPTGFSSYNEQFF
TGCAGTGCTAGCCCTACAGGATTCAGCTCCTACAATGAGCAGTTCTTC
>TRBV9|TRBD1|TRBJ2-3|.
CASSVDGTARPTDTQYF
TGTGCCAGCAGCGTGGACGGGACAGCCAGGCCCACAGATACGCAGTATTTT
>TRBV10-3|TRBD1|TRBJ2-7|.
CAVSRTTGTGAYEQYF
TGTGCCGTCAGTCGAACTACCGGGACAGGGGCTTACGAGCAGTACTTC
>TRBV28|.|TRBJ2-7|.
CAGRQTYEQYF
TGTGCCGGCAGACAGACCTACGAGCAGTACTTC
>TRBV27|TRBD2|TRBJ2-2|.
CASSSGSGINTGELFF
TGTGCCAGCAGTTCGGGTAGCGGGATTAACACCGGGGAGCTGTTTTTT
>TRBV9|.|TRBJ2-7|.
CASSRNHYEQYF
TGTGCCAGCAGTAGGAACCATTACGAGCAGTACTTC
>TRBV7-9|.|TRBJ2-7|.
CASSLAGQNGYF
TGTGCCAGCAGCTTAGCTGGACAGAACGGGTACTTC
>TRBV7-8|.|TRBJ1-2|.
CASSLAQGRDGYTF
TGTGCCAGCAGCTTAGCGCAGGGGAGGGATGGCTACACCTTC
>TRBV6-1|TRBD2|TRBJ2-3|.
CASSERRASGRTDTQYF
TGTGCCAGCAGTGAAAGGAGGGCTAGCGGGAGAACAGATACGCAGTATTTT
>TRBV27|.|TRBJ1-2|.
CASRTGSGYGYTF
TGTGCCAGCAGGACGGGCAGTGGCTATGGCTACACCTTC
>TRBV28|.|TRBJ2-5|.
CASSDKGTPSKTQYF
TGTGCCAGCAGTGACAAAGGGACCCCCTCAAAGACCCAGTACTTC
>TRBV29-1|TRBD1|TRBJ2-2|.
CSVGLPGQGQIGELFF
TGCAGCGTAGGATTGCCGGGACAGGGACAAATTGGGGAGCTGTTTTTT
>TRBV3-1|.|TRBJ2-1|.
CASSQEGKEQGYNEQFF
TGTGCCAGCAGCCAAGAAGGCAAGGAACAAGGCTACAATGAGCAGTTCTTC
>TRBV28|.|TRBJ2-4|.
CASSLSASGRGRAKNIQYF
TGTGCCAGCAGTTTATCCGCGTCCGGTCGGGGGCGAGCCAAAAACATTCAGTACTTC
>TRBV11-2|TRBD1|TRBJ1-1|.
CASSLWTTGANREAFF
TGTGCCAGCAGCTTATGGACGACAGGGGCTAACCGGGAAGCTTTCTTT
>TRBV28|.|TRBJ2-7|.
CASSFSGEQYF
TGTGCCAGCAGTTTTTCGGGTGAGCAGTACTTC
>TRBV27|.|TRBJ2-2|.
CASSPRFTGELFF
TGTGCCAGCAGTCCCAGATTCACCGGGGAGCTGTTTTTT
>TRBV27|TRBD1|TRBJ1-1|.
CASSLRQGARLTEAFF
TGTGCCAGCAGTCTACGACAGGGGGCGCGTTTAACTGAAGCTTTCTTT
>TRBV7-6|.|TRBJ2-6|.
CASSLGKSGANVLTF
TGTGCCAGCAGCTTAGGGAAGTCTGGGGCCAACGTCCTGACTTTC
>TRBV18|.|TRBJ2-7|.
CASSRPRDEQYF
TGTGCCAGCTCACGACCAAGGGACGAGCAGTACTTC
>TRBV20-1|TRBD2|TRBJ2-5|.
CSATDSLSGSRQETQYF
TGCAGTGCTACCGATTCTCTGAGCGGGAGCCGGCAAGAGACCCAGTACTTC
>TRBV24-1|TRBD1|TRBJ2-5|.
CATSQTGTGQETQYF
TGTGCCACCAGCCAAACCGGGACAGGCCAAGAGACCCAGTACTTC
>TRBV5-4|TRBD1|TRBJ2-7|.
CASSLGDSREQYF
TGTGCCAGCAGCTTGGGGGACAGTCGCGAGCAGTACTTC